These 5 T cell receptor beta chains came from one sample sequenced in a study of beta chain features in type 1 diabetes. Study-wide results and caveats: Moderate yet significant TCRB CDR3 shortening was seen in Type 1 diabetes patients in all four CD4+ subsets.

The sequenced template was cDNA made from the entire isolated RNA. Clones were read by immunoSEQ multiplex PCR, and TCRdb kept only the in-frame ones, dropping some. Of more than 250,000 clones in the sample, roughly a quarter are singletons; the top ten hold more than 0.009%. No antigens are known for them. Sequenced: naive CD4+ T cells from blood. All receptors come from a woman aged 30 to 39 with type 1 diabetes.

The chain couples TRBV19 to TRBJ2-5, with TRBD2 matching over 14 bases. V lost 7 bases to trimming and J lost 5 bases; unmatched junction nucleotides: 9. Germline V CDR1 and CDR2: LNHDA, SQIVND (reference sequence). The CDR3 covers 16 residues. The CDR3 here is CASTLGGLAGAETQYF. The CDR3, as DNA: TGTGCCAGTACCCTGGGGGGACTAGCGGGAGCCGAGACCCAGTACTTC.

CDR3 sequence: CASSVESSDTQYF. In DNA, the CDR3 is TGTGCCAGCAGCGTAGAATCGAGCGATACGCAGTATTTT. This sequence joins TRBV9 and TRBJ2-3; no clear D. CDR1 is SGDLS, CDR2 YYNGEE, per germline. This CDR3 contains 13 residues. The ends were cut back, 0 bases at V and 6 bases at J, with 8 bases in the middle.

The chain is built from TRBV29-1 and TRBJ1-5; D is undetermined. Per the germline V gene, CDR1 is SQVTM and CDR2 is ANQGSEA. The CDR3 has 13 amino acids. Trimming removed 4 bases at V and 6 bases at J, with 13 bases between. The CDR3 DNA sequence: TGCAGCGTTGGTGGCTTGGGAGGTCAGCCCCAGCATTTT. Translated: CSVGGLGGQPQHF.

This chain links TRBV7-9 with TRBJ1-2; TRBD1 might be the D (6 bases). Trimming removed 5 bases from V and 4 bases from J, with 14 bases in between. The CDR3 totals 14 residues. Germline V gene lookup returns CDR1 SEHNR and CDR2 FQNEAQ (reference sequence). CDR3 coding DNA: TGTGCCAGCAGCGAGTTCGGACAGATCTATGGCTACACCTTC. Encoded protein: CASSEFGQIYGYTF.

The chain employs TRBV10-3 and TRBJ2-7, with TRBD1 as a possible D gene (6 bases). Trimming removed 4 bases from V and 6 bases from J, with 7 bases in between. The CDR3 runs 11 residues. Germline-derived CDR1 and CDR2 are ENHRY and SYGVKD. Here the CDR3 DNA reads TGTGCCATCAGTGCAGGGGTCGAGCAGTACTTC. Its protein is CAISAGVEQYF.